These T cell receptor beta chains were read from a single sample in a study of blood T cell repertoires in COVID-19. TCRdb's copy holds only in-frame clones and misses some; the assay was immunoSEQ multiplex PCR. The sample lists 110,000 or so clones, around 84% occurring once. Material: peripheral blood. The source is a human donor in a cohort sampled during active COVID-19. CDR3s include the opening cysteine and the closing phenylalanine or tryptophan. The D gene is left open where the match is weak. Expanded clones are given a class, and other clones once, few, many or no size at all.

clone_size: .; j_call: TRBJ1-5; d_call: .; v_call: TRBV12-5; cdr3_aa: CASGLAGERQPQHF; cdr3_nt: TGTGCTAGTGGTTTAGCAGGGGAGAGGCAGCCCCAGCATTTT
clone_size: .; j_call: TRBJ2-3; d_call: TRBD1; v_call: TRBV11-1; cdr3_aa: CASSRQQGLGDTQYF; cdr3_nt: TGTGCCAGCAGCCGCCAACAGGGGCTTGGGGATACGCAGTATTTT
clone_size: few; j_call: TRBJ2-7; d_call: .; v_call: TRBV11-2; cdr3_aa: CASSPWSGQDDYEQYF; cdr3_nt: TGTGCCAGCAGCCCATGGAGCGGGCAGGACGACTACGAGCAGTACTTC
clone_size: once; j_call: TRBJ2-1; d_call: .; v_call: TRBV7-9; cdr3_aa: CASSSSGPEQFF; cdr3_nt: TGTGCCAGCAGCTCCAGCGGACCTGAGCAGTTCTTC
clone_size: .; j_call: TRBJ1-6; d_call: .; v_call: TRBV9; cdr3_aa: CASSGQVLDSPLHF; cdr3_nt: TGTGCCAGCAGCGGACAGGTCCTCGATTCACCCCTCCACTTT
clone_size: .; j_call: TRBJ1-2; d_call: .; v_call: TRBV3-1/TRBV3-2; cdr3_aa: CASSQVDSNYGYTF; cdr3_nt: TGTGCCAGCAGCCAAGTGGACAGTAACTATGGCTACACCTTC
clone_size: .; j_call: TRBJ2-7; d_call: .; v_call: TRBV5-1; cdr3_aa: CASSFPPMGGPTSYEQYF; cdr3_nt: TGCGCCAGCAGCTTCCCCCCCATGGGGGGTCCTACTTCCTACGAGCAGTACTTC
clone_size: .; j_call: TRBJ1-2; d_call: .; v_call: TRBV27; cdr3_aa: CASSFRAISATRKYGYTF; cdr3_nt: TGTGCCAGCAGTTTTCGCGCCATTTCTGCCACTAGAAAATATGGCTACACCTTC
clone_size: .; j_call: TRBJ2-1; d_call: .; v_call: TRBV12-5; cdr3_aa: CASGFTGNEQFF; cdr3_nt: TGTGCTAGTGGTTTCACAGGGAATGAGCAGTTCTTC
clone_size: .; j_call: TRBJ2-3; d_call: TRBD1; v_call: TRBV7-9; cdr3_aa: CASSLIKDRTGDTQYF; cdr3_nt: TGTGCCAGCAGCTTAATCAAGGACAGGACAGGAGATACGCAGTATTTT
clone_size: .; j_call: TRBJ1-1; d_call: TRBD1; v_call: TRBV28; cdr3_aa: CASCADRADTEAFF; cdr3_nt: TGTGCCAGCTGCGCAGACAGGGCTGACACTGAAGCTTTCTTT
clone_size: once; j_call: TRBJ2-3; d_call: TRBD1; v_call: TRBV27; cdr3_aa: CASSPGTGFADTQYF; cdr3_nt: TGTGCCAGCAGTCCCGGGACAGGGTTCGCAGATACGCAGTATTTT
clone_size: .; j_call: TRBJ2-1; d_call: .; v_call: TRBV11-2; cdr3_aa: CASSLEGHSEQFF; cdr3_nt: TGTGCCAGCAGCTTAGAGGGGCACAGTGAGCAGTTCTTC
clone_size: .; j_call: TRBJ1-2; d_call: TRBD1; v_call: TRBV4-3; cdr3_aa: CASSQSGDRAGGYTF; cdr3_nt: TGCGCCAGCAGCCAAAGTGGGGACAGGGCGGGTGGCTACACCTTC
clone_size: medium-sized; j_call: TRBJ1-5; d_call: .; v_call: TRBV11-2; cdr3_aa: CASSLGRGSNQPQHF; cdr3_nt: TGTGCCAGCAGCTTAGGTAGGGGTTCTAATCAGCCCCAGCATTTT
clone_size: .; j_call: TRBJ1-6; d_call: TRBD1; v_call: TRBV30; cdr3_aa: CAWSVGGQGASYNSPLHF; cdr3_nt: TGTGCCTGGAGTGTGGGGGGACAGGGGGCATCCTATAATTCACCCCTCCACTTT
clone_size: .; j_call: TRBJ2-7; d_call: TRBD1; v_call: TRBV24-1; cdr3_aa: CATSDFTPPGQSSYEQYF; cdr3_nt: TGTGCCACCAGTGATTTCACCCCTCCGGGACAGAGCTCCTACGAGCAGTACTTC
clone_size: .; j_call: TRBJ1-1; d_call: .; v_call: TRBV6-5; cdr3_aa: CASRNGGNTEAFF; cdr3_nt: TGTGCCAGCCGGAACGGGGGGAACACTGAAGCTTTCTTT
clone_size: .; j_call: TRBJ2-2; d_call: .; v_call: TRBV10-2; cdr3_aa: CASSGEKSTGELFF; cdr3_nt: TGCGCCAGCAGTGGAGAGAAATCCACCGGGGAGCTGTTTTTT
clone_size: .; j_call: TRBJ2-1; d_call: .; v_call: TRBV28; cdr3_aa: CASSRRDFNNEQFF; cdr3_nt: TGTGCCAGCAGCCGCCGGGACTTCAACAATGAGCAGTTCTTC
clone_size: .; j_call: TRBJ1-5; d_call: .; v_call: TRBV19; cdr3_aa: CASSTLRGADGNQPQHF; cdr3_nt: TGTGCCAGTAGTACCCTTCGGGGGGCGGACGGCAATCAGCCCCAGCATTTT
clone_size: few; j_call: TRBJ1-2; d_call: .; v_call: TRBV11-2; cdr3_aa: CASSQTDYGYTF; cdr3_nt: TGTGCCAGCAGCCAAACAGACTATGGCTACACCTTC
clone_size: .; j_call: TRBJ2-3; d_call: .; v_call: TRBV19; cdr3_aa: CASSKRLGTSTDTQYF; cdr3_nt: TGTGCCAGTAGTAAGCGACTCGGAACTAGCACAGATACGCAGTATTTT
clone_size: .; j_call: TRBJ2-2; d_call: .; v_call: TRBV29-1; cdr3_aa: CSVARTGWGNTGELFF; cdr3_nt: TGCAGCGTCGCCCGCACAGGGTGGGGGAACACCGGGGAGCTGTTTTTT
clone_size: .; j_call: TRBJ2-7; d_call: TRBD1; v_call: TRBV6-1; cdr3_aa: CASSETGGLTYEQYF; cdr3_nt: TGTGCCAGCAGTGAAACAGGGGGGCTTACCTACGAGCAGTACTTC
clone_size: few; j_call: TRBJ1-6; d_call: .; v_call: TRBV25-1; cdr3_aa: CASTDGESWSPLHF; cdr3_nt: TGTGCCAGCACCGACGGAGAGAGCTGGTCACCCCTCCACTTT
clone_size: few; j_call: TRBJ2-7; d_call: .; v_call: TRBV12-3/TRBV12-4; cdr3_aa: CASSLDSTYEQYF; cdr3_nt: TGTGCCAGCAGTCTGGACTCCACCTACGAGCAGTACTTC
clone_size: .; j_call: TRBJ2-2; d_call: TRBD1; v_call: TRBV7-2; cdr3_aa: CASGDPGQTYTGELFF; cdr3_nt: TGTGCCAGCGGAGATCCGGGACAGACTTACACCGGGGAGCTGTTTTTT
clone_size: .; j_call: TRBJ2-3; d_call: TRBD1; v_call: TRBV7-9; cdr3_aa: CASSLVWDRGNTDTQYF; cdr3_nt: TGTGCCAGCAGCTTGGTGTGGGACAGGGGAAACACAGATACGCAGTATTTT
clone_size: once; j_call: TRBJ2-1; d_call: TRBD2; v_call: TRBV5-8; cdr3_aa: CASSPRLAGFSYNEQFF; cdr3_nt: TGTGCCAGCAGCCCCCGTCTAGCGGGATTCTCCTACAATGAGCAGTTCTTC
clone_size: .; j_call: TRBJ2-5; d_call: .; v_call: TRBV5-4; cdr3_aa: CASSHVSREETQYF; cdr3_nt: TGTGCCAGCAGCCACGTTTCACGGGAAGAGACCCAGTACTTC